Below are 26 T cell receptor beta chains sequenced from a single sample in a study of blood T cell repertoires in COVID-19. The table came from immunoSEQ multiplex PCR; TCRdb's copy has only in-frame clones and leaves some out. Altogether a few hundred thousand clones are present, 87% being singletons, with the ten largest covering 1.9%. The sequenced material came from PBMCs or T cells enriched from blood (not recorded which). The receptors were sampled from a man in his forties or fifties in a cohort exposed to, infected with or recovered from COVID-19 (not recorded which).

The rearrangement links TRBV5-1 to TRBJ1-5; no definite D call. Germline CDR1 reads SGHRS; CDR2 reads YFSETQ. The CDR3 has 14 residues. V was trimmed by 2 bases and J by 3 bases, leaving 9 bases between them. The CDR3, as DNA: TGCGCCAGCAGCTTCGCAGGCCTCAATCAGCCCCAGCATTTT. It translates to CASSFAGLNQPQHF.

J is TRBJ1-6 and V is TRBV24-1, with D tentatively TRBD1 (5 bases). Trimming took 1 base from V and 14 from J, leaving 8 bases between them. There are 12 residues in the CDR3. Germline V CDR1 and CDR2: KGHDR, SFDVKD. The CDR3 nucleotides read TGTGCCACCAGTGATTTCGGGGGGACCCTCCACTTT. It is translated as CATSDFGGTLHF.

The chain uses TRBV6-1 and TRBJ2-7; 8 bases are a match to TRBD2. The trim removed 4 bases at V and 4 bases at J, leaving 12 bases unmatched. Per the germline V gene, CDR1 is MNHNS and CDR2 is SASEGT. CDR3 length: 16 amino acids. In DNA form, the CDR3 reads TGTGCCAGCAGTGTTAGAAGCGGGGGTCTTCATTACGAGCAGTACTTC. This gives the protein CASSVRSGGLHYEQYF.

This clone was found a few times. The V gene is TRBV28, the J gene TRBJ1-1; D unresolved. Germline-derived CDR1 and CDR2 are MDHEN and SYDVKM. Trimming removed 8 bases at V and 0 bases at J, with 13 bases between. The CDR3 covers 14 residues. The CDR3 coding sequence is TGTGCCAGCGGGTTTGACAACATGAACACTGAAGCTTTCTTT. Protein sequence: CASGFDNMNTEAFF.

CDR3 region: CASSPQWAGAGELFF. Here the CDR3 DNA reads TGTGCCAGCAGCCCCCAGTGGGCGGGGGCTGGGGAGCTGTTTTTT. This rearrangement joins TRBV7-3 to TRBJ2-2, with a weak D call TRBD2 (7 bases). The CDR3 runs to 15 residues. V lost 5 bases to trimming and J lost 8 bases, with 18 bases between them. Per germline, CDR1 SGHTA and CDR2 FQGTGA.

The chain employs TRBV11-2 and TRBJ2-2; possibly TRBD1 for D (6 bases). CDR1 and CDR2 (germline): SGHAT, FQNNGV. Trimming left V 0 bases short and J 7 bases short, with 9 bases between. CDR3 length: 14 residues. CDR3 sequence reads: CASSLEQGGGELFF. CDR3 DNA sequence: TGTGCCAGCAGCTTAGAACAGGGTGGCGGGGAGCTGTTTTTT.

This sequence joins TRBV7-9 and TRBJ2-7; the D gene is possibly TRBD2 (5 bases). The CDR3 length is 15 residues. The germline CDR1 and CDR2 sequences are SEHNR and FQNEAQ (reference sequence). With 5 bases removed from V and 0 bases from J, the gap between germline ends came to 14 bases. Written as DNA, the CDR3 is TGTGCCAGCAGCCCAGCCCGGGGTATCTCCTACGAGCAGTACTTC. Translation: CASSPARGISYEQYF.

This chain connects TRBV5-6 to TRBJ2-6; possibly TRBD1 for D (5 bases). The germline V gene encodes CDR1 SGHDT and CDR2 YYEEEE. V was shortened by 0 bases and J by 0 bases, with 10 bases between the two germline ends. This CDR3 contains 17 residues. CDR3 amino acids: CASSLDRWSSGANVLTF. The CDR3 DNA is TGTGCCAGCAGCTTGGACAGGTGGAGCTCTGGGGCCAACGTCCTGACTTTC.

This sequence joins TRBV7-9 and TRBJ2-3, with a weak D call TRBD2 (8 bases). V was clipped by 6 bases and J by 7 bases, with 23 bases between them. Looked up from germline, CDR1 is SEHNR and CDR2 is FQNEAQ (reference sequence). The CDR3 extends over 16 amino acids. CDR3 sequence: CASRDTGAGGRHTQYF. Here the CDR3 DNA reads TGTGCCAGCAGGGATACAGGGGCGGGAGGTAGACATACGCAGTATTTT.

The genes are TRBV3-1 (or the pseudogene TRBV3-2) and TRBJ2-2; tentative D call: TRBD1 (6 bases). This CDR3 has 21 amino acids. Trimming removed 2 bases from V and 2 bases from J, with 27 bases in between. Germline V gene lookup returns CDR1 LGHDT and CDR2 YNNKEL (reference sequence). The CDR3 coding sequence is TGTGCCAGCAGCCAAATGCAGGGGTATCGATCTAGGATTAGTAACACCGGGGAGCTGTTTTTT. This translates into CASSQMQGYRSRISNTGELFF.

The V call is TRBV28, the J call TRBJ2-1; 14 positions agree with TRBD2. The CDR3 has 16 amino acids. V lost 4 bases and J lost 10; bases outside the gene matches: 9. Germline CDR1 is MDHEN and CDR2 is SYDVKM. CDR3 sequence (DNA): TGTGCCAGCAGTTCCCCCGGGACTAGCGGGAGTGGAGAGCAGTTCTTC. This sequence encodes CASSSPGTSGSGEQFF.

The rearrangement links TRBV28 to TRBJ1-2, with D possibly being TRBD1 (6 bases). This CDR3 has 12 amino acids. Germline V gene sequence: CDR1 MDHEN, CDR2 SYDVKM. Trimming pared 7 bases from V and 8 bases from J, leaving 14 bases between. The CDR3 nucleotides are TGTGCCAGCACCTCACAGGGAATCGGCTACACCTTC. Encoded protein: CASTSQGIGYTF.

CDR3 loop: CASSPRQFAGELFF. CDR3 in DNA: TGTGCCAGCTCACCACGGCAGTTCGCCGGGGAGCTGTTTTTT. The chain is built from TRBV18 and TRBJ2-2; no definite D call. The CDR3 spans 14 residues. The V gene's germline CDR1 is KGHSH and CDR2 LQKENI. The V end lost 1 base, the J end lost 6 bases, and 9 bases lay between the germline ends.

J is TRBJ2-1 and V is TRBV3-1 (or the pseudogene TRBV3-2); 8 bases agree with TRBD2. Germline V gene sequence: CDR1 LGHDT, CDR2 YNNKEL (reference sequence). The CDR3 sequence is 14 residues long. The ends lost 4 bases at V and 5 bases at J; junction bases unmatched: 4. For the CDR3, the DNA is TGTGCCAGCAGCCGTAGCGGGAACGACAATGAGCAGTTCTTC. Encoded protein: CASSRSGNDNEQFF.

The chain is built from TRBV12-5 and TRBJ1-1; D may be TRBD1 (5 bases). This CDR3 is built from 14 residues. V gave up 6 bases and J gave up 0 bases, with 11 bases separating them. Per the germline V gene, CDR1 is LGHNT and CDR2 is FRNRAP. CDR3: CASGGQGMNTEAFF. The CDR3 coding sequence is TGTGCTAGTGGAGGGCAGGGTATGAACACTGAAGCTTTCTTT.

The chain is built from TRBV5-1 and TRBJ1-2, with 7 bases lining up with TRBD1. The CDR3 runs 13 residues. With 7 bases clipped from V and 8 bases from J, the junction kept 11 bases outside the gene matches. Germline V CDR1 and CDR2: SGHRS, YFSETQ. The CDR3 DNA sequence: TGCGCCAGCGCGCCTCGACAGGGTTTAGGCTACACCTTC. Its translation: CASAPRQGLGYTF.

The V call is TRBV3-1 (or the pseudogene TRBV3-2), the J call TRBJ2-3, with D possibly TRBD2 on 5 matching bases. CDR1 is LGHDT and CDR2 is YNNKEL in the germline V gene (reference sequence). V lost 1 base, J lost 6 bases, and 14 bases lay in between. This CDR3 has 15 amino acids. CDR3 region: CASSQVRSRGDTQYF. CDR3 DNA: TGTGCCAGCAGCCAAGTTCGAAGTCGAGGGGATACGCAGTATTTT.

The V gene is TRBV6-6, the J gene TRBJ2-1, with 11 bases identical to TRBD2. Per germline, CDR1 MNHNY and CDR2 SVGAGI (reference sequence). The CDR3 spans 15 residues. V shed 5 bases and J 6 bases; nucleotides not matched to a gene: 6. The CDR3 DNA is TGTGCCAGCAGTCCGAGGACTAGCGGGTTCAATGAGCAGTTCTTC. Protein product: CASSPRTSGFNEQFF.

The rearrangement links TRBV7-2 to TRBJ2-1, with 8 nucleotides matching TRBD2. J was trimmed by 13 bases and V by 5 bases; bases with no gene match: 10. CDR3 length equals 13 residues. Germline V gene data show CDR1 as SGHTA and CDR2 as FQGNSA. The CDR3: CASSVPSGRGQFF. Written as DNA, the CDR3 is TGTGCCAGCAGCGTCCCCAGCGGGAGAGGACAGTTCTTC.

The chain has TRBV3-1 (or the pseudogene TRBV3-2) and TRBJ2-5, with D perhaps TRBD2 (6 bases). Germline CDR1 LGHDT, CDR2 YNNKEL (reference sequence). V dropped 4 bases and J dropped 0 bases, with 6 bases sitting between them. The CDR3 is made up of 13 amino acids. This CDR3 is CASSRDYQETQYF. The CDR3 DNA is TGTGCCAGCAGCCGGGACTACCAAGAGACCCAGTACTTC.

V gene TRBV5-1 combines with J gene TRBJ2-3; TRBD1 matches at 7 bases. Germline V gives CDR1 SGHRS, CDR2 YFSETQ. Losses at the gene ends were 2 bases for V and 0 bases for J; bases not matched to a gene: 9. This CDR3 is 17 amino acids long. Written as DNA, the CDR3 is TGCGCCAGCAGCTTTGAACCCGGGACAGCTAGCACAGATACGCAGTATTTT. It is translated as CASSFEPGTASTDTQYF.

This clone was seen only a few times. V and J are TRBV11-2 and TRBJ2-5; 9 bases align to TRBD1. Per germline, CDR1 SGHAT and CDR2 FQNNGV. Trimming cost V 5 bases and J 4 bases; bases outside gene matches: 11. This CDR3 comprises 16 residues. CDR3 sequence: CASSQERTGGGETQYF. The DNA of the CDR3 is TGTGCCAGCAGCCAAGAAAGAACAGGGGGCGGAGAGACCCAGTACTTC.

The chain links TRBV12-3 or TRBV12-4 to TRBJ2-1, with 8 bases aligning to TRBD2. The CDR3 spans 12 residues. With 6 bases clipped from V and 13 bases from J, the junction kept 8 bases outside the gene matches. CDR3 nucleotide sequence: TGTGCCAGCAGACCCGGACTAGCCGTACAGTTCTTC. Translating gives CASRPGLAVQFF.

V is TRBV11-2 and J is TRBJ2-7, with 9 nucleotides matching TRBD1. This CDR3 comprises 15 residues. CDR1 SGHAT and CDR2 FQNNGV come from the germline V gene. J lost 7 bases, V lost 5 bases, and 12 bases had no gene match. The CDR3 DNA sequence: TGTGCCAGCAGCCCTTCTCCGGGACAGGGATGGGAGCAGTACTTC. Encoded protein: CASSPSPGQGWEQYF.

V is TRBV7-8 and J is TRBJ2-3; D is unresolved. Germline values: CDR1 SGHVS, CDR2 FQNEAQ. The CDR3 is 13 amino acids. V lost 5 bases and J 2 bases, leaving 8 bases between the germline ends. CDR3 amino acids: CASSTMPTDTQYF. DNA for the CDR3: TGTGCCAGCAGCACTATGCCCACAGATACGCAGTATTTT.

The CDR3 protein is CASSLVEPGAGIRAEAFF. Here the CDR3 DNA reads TGTGCCAGCTCACTGGTAGAGCCAGGGGCGGGTATAAGGGCTGAAGCTTTCTTT. The genes are TRBV18 and TRBJ1-1; weak D call: TRBD1 (6 bases). The CDR3 totals 18 residues. Trimming removed 4 bases from V and 6 bases from J, with 27 bases in between. Germline V gene sequence: CDR1 KGHSH, CDR2 LQKENI.